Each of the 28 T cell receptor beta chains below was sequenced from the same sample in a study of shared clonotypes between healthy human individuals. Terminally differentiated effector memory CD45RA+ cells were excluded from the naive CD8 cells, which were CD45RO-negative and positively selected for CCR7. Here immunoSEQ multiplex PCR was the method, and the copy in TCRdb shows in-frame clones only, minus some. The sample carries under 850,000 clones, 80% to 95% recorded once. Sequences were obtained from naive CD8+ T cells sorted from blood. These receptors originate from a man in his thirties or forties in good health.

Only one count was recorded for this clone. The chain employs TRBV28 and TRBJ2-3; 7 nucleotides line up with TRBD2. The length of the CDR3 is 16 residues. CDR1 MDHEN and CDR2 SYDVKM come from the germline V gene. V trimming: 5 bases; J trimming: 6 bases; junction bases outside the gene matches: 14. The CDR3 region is CASSQTPGGQRDTQYF. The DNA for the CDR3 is TGTGCCAGCAGTCAAACGCCGGGAGGTCAGCGGGATACGCAGTATTTT.

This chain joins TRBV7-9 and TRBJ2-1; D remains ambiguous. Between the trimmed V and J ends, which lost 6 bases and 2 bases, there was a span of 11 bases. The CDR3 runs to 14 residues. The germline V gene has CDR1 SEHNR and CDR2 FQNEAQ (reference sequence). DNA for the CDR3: TGTGCCAGCAGTCTCCTCAATGCCTACAATGAGCAGTTCTTC. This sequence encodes CASSLLNAYNEQFF.

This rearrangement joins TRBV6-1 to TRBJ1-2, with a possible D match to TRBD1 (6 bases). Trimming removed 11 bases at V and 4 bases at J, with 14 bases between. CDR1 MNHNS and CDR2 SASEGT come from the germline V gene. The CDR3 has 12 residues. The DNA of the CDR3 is TGTGCCGGGGGAGGACAGCTCTATGGCTACACCTTC. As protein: CAGGGQLYGYTF.

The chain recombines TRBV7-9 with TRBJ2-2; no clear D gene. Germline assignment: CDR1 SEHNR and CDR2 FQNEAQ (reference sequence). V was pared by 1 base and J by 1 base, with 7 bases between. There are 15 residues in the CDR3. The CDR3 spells CASSLVALNTGELFF. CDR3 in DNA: TGTGCCAGCAGCTTAGTGGCGCTGAACACCGGGGAGCTGTTTTTT.

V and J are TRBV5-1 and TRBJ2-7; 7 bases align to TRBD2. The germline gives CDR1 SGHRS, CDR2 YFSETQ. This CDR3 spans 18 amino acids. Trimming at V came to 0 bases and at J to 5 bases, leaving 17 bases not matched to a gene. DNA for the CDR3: TGCGCCAGCAGCTTGGCCGCTCGTGGCGGGAGAAACGTCCACGAGCAGTACTTC. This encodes CASSLAARGGRNVHEQYF.

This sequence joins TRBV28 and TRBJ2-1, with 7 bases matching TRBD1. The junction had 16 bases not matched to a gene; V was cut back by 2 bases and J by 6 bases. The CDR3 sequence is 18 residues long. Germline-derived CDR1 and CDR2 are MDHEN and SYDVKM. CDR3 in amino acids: CASSLRGGDRVGGNEQFF. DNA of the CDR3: TGTGCCAGCAGTTTAAGGGGCGGTGACAGGGTAGGAGGCAATGAGCAGTTCTTC.

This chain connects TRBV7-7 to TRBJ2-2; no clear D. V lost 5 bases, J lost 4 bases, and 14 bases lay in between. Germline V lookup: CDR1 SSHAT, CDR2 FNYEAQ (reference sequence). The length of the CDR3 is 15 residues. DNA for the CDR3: TGTGCCAGCAGCGCGGCCTTCTCTTTCACCGGGGAGCTGTTTTTT. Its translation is CASSAAFSFTGELFF.

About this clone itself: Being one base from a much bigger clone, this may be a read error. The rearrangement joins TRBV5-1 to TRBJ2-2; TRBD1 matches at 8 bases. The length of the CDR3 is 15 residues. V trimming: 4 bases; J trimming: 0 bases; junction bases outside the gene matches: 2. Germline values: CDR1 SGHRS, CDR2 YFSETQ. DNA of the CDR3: TGCGCCAGCAGCCCGGACAGGGCGAACACCGGGGAGCTGTTTTTT. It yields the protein CASSPDRANTGELFF.

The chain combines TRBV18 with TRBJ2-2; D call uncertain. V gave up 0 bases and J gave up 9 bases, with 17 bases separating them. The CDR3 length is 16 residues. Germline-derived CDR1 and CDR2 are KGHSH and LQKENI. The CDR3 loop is CASSPPTLSRGRELFF. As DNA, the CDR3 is TGTGCCAGCTCACCACCGACCTTGAGTCGAGGCCGGGAGCTGTTTTTT.

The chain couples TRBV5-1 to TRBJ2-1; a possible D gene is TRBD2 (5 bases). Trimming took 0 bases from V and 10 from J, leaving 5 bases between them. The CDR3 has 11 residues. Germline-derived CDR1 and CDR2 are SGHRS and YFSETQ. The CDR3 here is CASSLGLEQFF. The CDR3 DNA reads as TGCGCCAGCAGCTTGGGACTAGAGCAGTTCTTC. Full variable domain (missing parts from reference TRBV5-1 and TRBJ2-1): KAGVTQTPRYLIKTRGQQVTLSCSPISGHRSVSWYQQTPGQGLQFLFEYFSETQRNKGNFPGRFSGRQFSNSRSEMNVSTLELGDSALYLCASSLGLEQFFGPGTRLTVL.

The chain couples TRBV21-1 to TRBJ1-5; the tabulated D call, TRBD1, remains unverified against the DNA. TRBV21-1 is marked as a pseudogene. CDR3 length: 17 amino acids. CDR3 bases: TGTGCCAGCAGCGTCAAAGGGACAGGAGCTAGCAATCAGCCCCAGCATTTT. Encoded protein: CASSVKGTGASNQPQHF.

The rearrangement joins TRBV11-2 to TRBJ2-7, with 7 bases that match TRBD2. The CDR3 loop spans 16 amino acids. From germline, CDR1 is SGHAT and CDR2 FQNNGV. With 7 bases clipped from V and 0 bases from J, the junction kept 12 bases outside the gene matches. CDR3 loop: CASKISSGLSSYEQYF. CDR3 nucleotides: TGTGCCAGCAAAATAAGTAGCGGGCTAAGCTCCTACGAGCAGTACTTC.

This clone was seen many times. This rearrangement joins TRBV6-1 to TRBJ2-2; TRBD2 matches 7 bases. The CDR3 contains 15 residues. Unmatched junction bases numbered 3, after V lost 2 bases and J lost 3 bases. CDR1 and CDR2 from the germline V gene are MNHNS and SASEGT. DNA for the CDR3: TGTGCCAGCAGTGAAAGCGCGGGAGACACCGGGGAGCTGTTTTTT. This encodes CASSESAGDTGELFF.

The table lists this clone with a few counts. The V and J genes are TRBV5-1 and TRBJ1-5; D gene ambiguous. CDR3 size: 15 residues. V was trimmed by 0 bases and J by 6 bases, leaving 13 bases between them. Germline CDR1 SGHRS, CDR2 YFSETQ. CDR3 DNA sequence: TGCGCCAGCAGCTTGGCCGGAGGGCCTGCTCAGCCCCAGCATTTT. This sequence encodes CASSLAGGPAQPQHF. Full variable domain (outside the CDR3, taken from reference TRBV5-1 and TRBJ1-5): KAGVTQTPRYLIKTRGQQVTLSCSPISGHRSVSWYQQTPGQGLQFLFEYFSETQRNKGNFPGRFSGRQFSNSRSEMNVSTLELGDSALYLCASSLAGGPAQPQHFGDGTRLSIL.

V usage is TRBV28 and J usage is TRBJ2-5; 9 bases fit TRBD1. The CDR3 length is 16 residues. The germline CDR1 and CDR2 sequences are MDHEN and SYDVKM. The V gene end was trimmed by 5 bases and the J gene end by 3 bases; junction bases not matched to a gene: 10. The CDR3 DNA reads TGTGCCAGCAGTCTCCGGGACAGGGTTGGGGAAGAGACCCAGTACTTC. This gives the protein CASSLRDRVGEETQYF.

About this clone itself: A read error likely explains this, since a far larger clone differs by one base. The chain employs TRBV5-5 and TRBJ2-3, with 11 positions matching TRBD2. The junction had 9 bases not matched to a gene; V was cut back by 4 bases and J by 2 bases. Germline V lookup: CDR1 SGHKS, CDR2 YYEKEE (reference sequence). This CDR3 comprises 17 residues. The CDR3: CASSHTTLAGVTDTQYF. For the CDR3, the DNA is TGTGCCAGCAGCCATACCACACTAGCGGGAGTCACAGATACGCAGTATTTT. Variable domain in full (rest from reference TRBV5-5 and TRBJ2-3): DAGVTQSPTHLIKTRGQQVTLRCSPISGHKSVSWYQQVLGQGPQFIFQYYEKEERGRGNFPDRFSARQFPNYSSELNVNALLLGDSALYLCASSHTTLAGVTDTQYFGPGTRLTVL.

The CDR3: CASSFSKSGAYEQYF. DNA for the CDR3: TGTGCCAGCAGTTTTTCAAAAAGCGGGGCCTACGAGCAGTACTTC. V usage is TRBV27 and J usage is TRBJ2-7; 7 bases line up with TRBD2. V gave up 3 bases and J gave up 2 bases; unmatched junction bases: 7. The CDR3 covers 15 residues. Per germline, CDR1 MNHEY and CDR2 SMNVEV (reference sequence).

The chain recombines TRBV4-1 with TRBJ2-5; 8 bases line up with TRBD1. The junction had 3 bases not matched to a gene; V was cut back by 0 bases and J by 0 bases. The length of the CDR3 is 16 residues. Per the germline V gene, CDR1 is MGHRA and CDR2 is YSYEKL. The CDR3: CASSQEDRGNQETQYF. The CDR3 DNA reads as TGCGCCAGCAGCCAAGAAGACAGGGGTAACCAAGAGACCCAGTACTTC.

Written as DNA, the CDR3 is TGTGCCAGCAGCTTTCGGCGGGGGCCGTCCTACGAGCAGTACTTC. Protein: CASSFRRGPSYEQYF. The chain recombines TRBV11-2 with TRBJ2-7, with TRBD2 as a possible D gene (7 bases). CDR1 is SGHAT and CDR2 is FQNNGV in the germline V gene. This CDR3 has 15 amino acids. V was clipped by 3 bases and J by 1 base, with 13 bases between them. Filled out from reference TRBV11-2 and TRBJ2-7, the complete variable domain reads EAGVAQSPRYKIIEKRQSVAFWCNPISGHATLYWYQQILGQGPKLLIQFQNNGVVDDSQLPKDRFSAERLKGVDSTLKIQPAKLEDSAVYLCASSFRRGPSYEQYFGPGTRLTVT.

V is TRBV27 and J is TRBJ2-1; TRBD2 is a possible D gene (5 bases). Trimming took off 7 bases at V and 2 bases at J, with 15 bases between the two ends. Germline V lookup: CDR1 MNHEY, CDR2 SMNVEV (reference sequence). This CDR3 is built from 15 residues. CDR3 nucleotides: TGTGCCAGCACCGAACGGACTGGGGCCTACAATGAGCAGTTCTTC. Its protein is CASTERTGAYNEQFF.

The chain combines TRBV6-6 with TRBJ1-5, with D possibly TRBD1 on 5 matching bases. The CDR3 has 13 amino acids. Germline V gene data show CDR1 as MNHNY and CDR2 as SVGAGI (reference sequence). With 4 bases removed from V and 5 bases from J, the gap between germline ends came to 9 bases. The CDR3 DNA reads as TGTGCCAGCAGTTCAGGGCAATATCAGCCCCAGCATTTT. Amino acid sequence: CASSSGQYQPQHF.

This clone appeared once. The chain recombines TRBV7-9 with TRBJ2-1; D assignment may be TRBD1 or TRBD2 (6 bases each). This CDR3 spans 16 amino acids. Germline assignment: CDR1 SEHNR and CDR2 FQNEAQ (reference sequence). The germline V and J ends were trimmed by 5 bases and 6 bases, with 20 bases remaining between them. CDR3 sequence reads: CASSGGPGLATNEQFF. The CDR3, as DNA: TGTGCCAGCAGCGGGGGCCCGGGACTGGCTACCAATGAGCAGTTCTTC.

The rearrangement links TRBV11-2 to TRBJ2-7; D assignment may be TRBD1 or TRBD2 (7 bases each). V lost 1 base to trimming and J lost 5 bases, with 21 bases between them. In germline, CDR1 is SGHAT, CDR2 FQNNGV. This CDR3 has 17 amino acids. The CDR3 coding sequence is TGTGCCAGCAGCTTAGGGCGTGCGGGAGAGGGGGCCCACGAGCAGTACTTC. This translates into CASSLGRAGEGAHEQYF.

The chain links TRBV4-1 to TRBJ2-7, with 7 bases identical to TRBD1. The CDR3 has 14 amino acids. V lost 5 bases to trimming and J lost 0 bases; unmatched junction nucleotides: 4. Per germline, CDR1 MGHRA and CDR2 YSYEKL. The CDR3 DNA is TGCGCCAGCAGCACTCGGACAGGCTCCTACGAGCAGTACTTC. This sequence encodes CASSTRTGSYEQYF.

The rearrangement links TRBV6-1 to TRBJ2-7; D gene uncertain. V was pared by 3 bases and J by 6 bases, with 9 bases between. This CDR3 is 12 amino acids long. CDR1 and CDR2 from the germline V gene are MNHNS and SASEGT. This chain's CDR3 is CASSDPLREQYF. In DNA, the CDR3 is TGTGCCAGCAGTGACCCACTACGCGAGCAGTACTTC.

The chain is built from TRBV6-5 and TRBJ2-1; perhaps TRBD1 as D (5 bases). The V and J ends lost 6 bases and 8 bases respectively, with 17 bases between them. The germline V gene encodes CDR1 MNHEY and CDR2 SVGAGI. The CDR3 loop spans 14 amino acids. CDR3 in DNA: TGTGCCAGCAGCCCCTGGCAGGGTCACGATGAGCAGTTCTTC. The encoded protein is CASSPWQGHDEQFF.

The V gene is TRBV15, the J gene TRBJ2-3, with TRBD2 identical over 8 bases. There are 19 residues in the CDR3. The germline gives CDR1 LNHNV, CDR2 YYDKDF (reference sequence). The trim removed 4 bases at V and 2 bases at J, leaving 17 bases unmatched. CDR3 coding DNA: TGTGCCACCAGCACACCCCGAGCGGGAGACCTGGTACTCACAGATACGCAGTATTTT. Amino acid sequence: CATSTPRAGDLVLTDTQYF.

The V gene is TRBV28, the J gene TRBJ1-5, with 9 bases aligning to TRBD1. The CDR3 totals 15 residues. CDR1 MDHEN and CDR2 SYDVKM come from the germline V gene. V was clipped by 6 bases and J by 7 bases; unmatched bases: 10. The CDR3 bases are TGTGCCAGCAGGCGGACAGGGGACGCCCGACAGCCCCAGCATTTT. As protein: CASRRTGDARQPQHF.